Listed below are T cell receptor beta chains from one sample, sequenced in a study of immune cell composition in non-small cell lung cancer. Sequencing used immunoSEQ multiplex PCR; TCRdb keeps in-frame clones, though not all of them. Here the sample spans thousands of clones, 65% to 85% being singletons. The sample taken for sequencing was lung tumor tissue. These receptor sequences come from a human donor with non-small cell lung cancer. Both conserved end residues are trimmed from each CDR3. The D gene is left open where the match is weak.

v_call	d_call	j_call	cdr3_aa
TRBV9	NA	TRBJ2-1	ASTPQGRDNEQF
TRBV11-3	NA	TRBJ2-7	ASILYYEQY
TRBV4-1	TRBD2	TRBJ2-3	ASSQDGTSSDTQY
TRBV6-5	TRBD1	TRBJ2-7	ASEPGTARSYEQY
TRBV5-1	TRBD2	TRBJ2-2	ASSLTSGSFTGELF
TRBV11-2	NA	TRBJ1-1	ASSLGHRDLRGAF
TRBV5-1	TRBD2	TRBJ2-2	ASSSHPPLAGGDTGELF
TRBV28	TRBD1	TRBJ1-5	ASSPLEGGPNQPQH
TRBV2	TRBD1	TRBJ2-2	ASRGGQGNTGELF
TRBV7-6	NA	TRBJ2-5	ASNRGSLQETQY
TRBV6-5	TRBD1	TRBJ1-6	ASRQTGGLSPLH
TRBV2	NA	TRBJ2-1	ASSDRDWKF
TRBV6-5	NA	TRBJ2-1	ASHGTSMGEQF
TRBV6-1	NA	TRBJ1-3	ASKPRDSGNTIY
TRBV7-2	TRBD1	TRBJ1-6	ASSQVGGGLNSPLH
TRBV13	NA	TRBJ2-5	ASSPRRGETQY
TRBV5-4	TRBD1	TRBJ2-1	ASSLRQGFDNEQF
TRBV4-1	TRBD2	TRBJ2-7	ASSPILPGRGSYEQY
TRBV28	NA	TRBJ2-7	ASSSRYEQY
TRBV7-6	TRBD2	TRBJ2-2	ASSFPRREGQLSGELF
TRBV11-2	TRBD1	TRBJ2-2	ASSQNTGDTGELF
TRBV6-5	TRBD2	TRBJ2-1	ASSSGGGVQSEQF
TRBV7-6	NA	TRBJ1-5	ASSLETDQPQH
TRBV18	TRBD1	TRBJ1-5	ASSPTGVTNQPQH
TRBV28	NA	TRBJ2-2	ASSKTGRLRELF
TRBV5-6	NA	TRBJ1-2	ASRPGHQNYGYT
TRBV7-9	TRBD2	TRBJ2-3	ASSLALGGLASPDTQY
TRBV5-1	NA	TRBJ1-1	ASRSGVVNTEAF
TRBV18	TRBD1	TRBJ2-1	ASSPNPPGGNEQF
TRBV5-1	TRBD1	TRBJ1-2	ASSKDRGGSDYGYT
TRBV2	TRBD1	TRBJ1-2	ASIGDSGLGGYT
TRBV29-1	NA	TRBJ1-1	SVEDGGGILMGAF
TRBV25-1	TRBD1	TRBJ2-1	ASSEEGDRDDNEQF
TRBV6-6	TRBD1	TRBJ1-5	ASSYDRGNQPQH
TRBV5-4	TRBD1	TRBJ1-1	ASSFFQGDTEAF
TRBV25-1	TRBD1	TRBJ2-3	ASSEWGQRDPRTDTQY
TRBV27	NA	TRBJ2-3	ASRRISTDTQY
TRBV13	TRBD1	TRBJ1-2	ASSSFDRVKGYT
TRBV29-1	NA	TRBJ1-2	SAVDRPNYGYT
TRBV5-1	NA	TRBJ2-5	ASSLMQEETQY
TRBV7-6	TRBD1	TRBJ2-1	ASSLYTGTGPYNEQF
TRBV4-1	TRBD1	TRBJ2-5	ASSLDRDETQY
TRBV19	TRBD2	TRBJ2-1	ASSILLAGANEQF
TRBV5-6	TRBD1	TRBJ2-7	ASSLFGQGAVVEQY
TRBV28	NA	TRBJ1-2	ASSLPGVYGYT
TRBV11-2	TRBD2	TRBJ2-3	ASSPLAGFADTQY
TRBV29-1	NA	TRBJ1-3	SVEVLGNTIY
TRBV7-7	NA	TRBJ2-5	ASSADSRETQY
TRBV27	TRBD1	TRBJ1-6	ASSGDSPGGSLH
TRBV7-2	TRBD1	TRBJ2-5	ASSFDRGRGTQY
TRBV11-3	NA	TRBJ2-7	ASSFVNETEGYEQY
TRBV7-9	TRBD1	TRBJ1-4	ASSTRDRGRTNEKLF
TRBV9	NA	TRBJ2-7	ASSVRGYEQY
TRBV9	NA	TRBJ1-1	ASSAGTGHQNTEAF
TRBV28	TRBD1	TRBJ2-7	ASSHQGTGDFEQY
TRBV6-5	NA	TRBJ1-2	ASSYSLGTYYGYT
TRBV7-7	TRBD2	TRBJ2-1	ASSLGTSVGNEQF
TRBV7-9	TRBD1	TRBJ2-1	ASSFTLGQGGNEQF
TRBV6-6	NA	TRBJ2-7	ASSYGPQGAREQY
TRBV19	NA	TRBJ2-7	ASSRFSGGEQY